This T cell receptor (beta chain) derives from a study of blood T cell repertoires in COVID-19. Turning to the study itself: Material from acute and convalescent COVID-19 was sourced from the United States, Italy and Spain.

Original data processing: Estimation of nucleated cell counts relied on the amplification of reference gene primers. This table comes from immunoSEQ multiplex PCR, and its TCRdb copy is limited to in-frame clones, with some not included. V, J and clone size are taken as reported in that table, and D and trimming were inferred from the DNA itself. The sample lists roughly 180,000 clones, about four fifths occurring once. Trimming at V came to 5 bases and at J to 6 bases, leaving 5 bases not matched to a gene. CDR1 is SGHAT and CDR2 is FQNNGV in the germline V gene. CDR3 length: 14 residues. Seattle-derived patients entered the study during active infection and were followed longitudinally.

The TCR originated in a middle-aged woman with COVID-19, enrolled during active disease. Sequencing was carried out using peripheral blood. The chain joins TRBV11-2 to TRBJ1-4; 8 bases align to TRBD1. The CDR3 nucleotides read TGTGCCAGCAGCCGGGGACAGGTGGATGAAAAACTGTTTTTT. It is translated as CASSRGQVDEKLFF. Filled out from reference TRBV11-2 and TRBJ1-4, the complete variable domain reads EAGVAQSPRYKIIEKRQSVAFWCNPISGHATLYWYQQILGQGPKLLIQFQNNGVVDDSQLPKDRFSAERLKGVDSTLKIQPAKLEDSAVYLCASSRGQVDEKLFFGSGTQLSVL.